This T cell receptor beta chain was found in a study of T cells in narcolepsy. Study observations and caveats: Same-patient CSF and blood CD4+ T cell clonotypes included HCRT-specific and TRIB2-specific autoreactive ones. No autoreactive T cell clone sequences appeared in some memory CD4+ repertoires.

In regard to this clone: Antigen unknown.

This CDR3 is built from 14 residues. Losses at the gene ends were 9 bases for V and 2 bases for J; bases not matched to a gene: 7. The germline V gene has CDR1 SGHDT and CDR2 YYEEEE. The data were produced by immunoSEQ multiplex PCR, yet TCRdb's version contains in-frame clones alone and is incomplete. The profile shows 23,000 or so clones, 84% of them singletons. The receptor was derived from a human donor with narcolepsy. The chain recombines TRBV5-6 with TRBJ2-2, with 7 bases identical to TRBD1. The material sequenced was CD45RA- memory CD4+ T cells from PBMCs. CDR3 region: CATSGTDNTGELFF. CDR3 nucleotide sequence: TGTGCCACCTCCGGGACAGACAACACCGGGGAGCTGTTTTTT.